This T cell receptor beta chain was sequenced for a study of shared clonotypes between healthy human individuals. Study-level background: The study drew on a couple of women and a few men aged 18 to 49 as donors.

Trimming took 6 bases from V and 4 from J, leaving 15 bases between them. Germline V CDR1 and CDR2: MNHEY, SVGAGI. CDR3 size: 15 residues. Sequencing was performed with immunoSEQ multiplex PCR; in TCRdb, only in-frame clones are kept and a portion is missing. The sample consists of hundreds of thousands of clones, almost 97% of them appearing once. The chain employs TRBV6-5 and TRBJ2-2; possible D gene TRBD2, 6 bases. Sequenced: naive CD4+ T cells sorted from blood. Documented subset: CD45RA+ positively selected. The source is a woman in her twenties or thirties in good health. In DNA form, the CDR3 reads TGTGCCAGCAGCCCCGGCAGGAGGGGCACCGGGGAGCTGTTTTTT. Residues: CASSPGRRGTGELFF.